This record looks at one T cell receptor beta chain sequence and its context. Antigen specificity is unknown. Here immunoSEQ multiplex PCR was the method, and the copy in TCRdb shows in-frame clones only, minus some. The data hold some 110,000 clones, with more than 65% observed a single time. Enrolled patients, whose metastatic non-small-cell lung cancer was chemo-refractory, received focal radiation plus CTLA-4 blockade with ipilimumab. This CDR3 spans 14 amino acids. Looked up from germline, CDR1 is MNHNS and CDR2 is SASEGT. V gave up 2 bases and J gave up 12 bases, with 17 bases separating them. This record belongs to a study of radiotherapy plus CTLA-4 blockade in lung cancer. Study-wide context: Across the patients, objective responses occurred in approximately 20%, and disease control in roughly 30%. Study results and caveats: In blood, after radiotherapy plus ipilimumab, tumor-derived TCR clones expanded. The best prediction of response reportedly came from early blood T cell clone dynamics, with interferon-beta.

The sequence came from a human donor with non-small cell lung cancer who had a partial response to radiotherapy plus ipilimumab. V and J are TRBV6-1 and TRBJ1-5; D remains ambiguous. The sequencing used peripheral blood, collected from a patient treated with radiotherapy plus ipilimumab. The CDR3 reads CASSETSRRESQHF. In nucleotides, the CDR3 is TGTGCCAGCAGTGAAACTTCCAGGAGGGAGAGCCAGCATTTT.